This T cell receptor beta chain was identified in a study of graft-versus-host responses after intestinal transplantation. Study at large: Once they had received anti-thymocyte globulin induction, all recipients took tacrolimus and steroids for around 3 years.

Method: immunoSEQ multiplex PCR; TCRdb's copy keeps in-frame clones and lacks some. The top ten clones hold about 0.93% of a sample with about 100,000 clones, about 90% of them seen once. Whole-study results and caveats: Recipient bone marrow held GvH clones, some seen earlier in ileum or blood.

CDR1 and CDR2 (germline): SGHAT, FQNNGV. The V end was cut by 6 bases, the J end by 4 bases, with 13 bases between. This CDR3 has 15 residues. A note on this clone: Antigen unknown.

Sequenced material: unstimulated CD4+ T cells sorted from spleen or lymph node cells, taken before transplant. The TCR was taken from a human donor who was the organ donor for an intestinal transplant. This chain connects TRBV11-2 to TRBJ1-6; no clear D. DNA for the CDR3: TGTGCCAGCAGGAGTAACCGTGGGTATAATTCACCCCTCCACTTT. Protein: CASRSNRGYNSPLHF.